The sequence of this TCR beta chain was determined in a study of chronic HIV infection and antiretroviral therapy. TCRdb fed the 5' RACE reads into MiXCR, producing one record per CDR3 protein. The sample holds some 38,000 distinct CDR3 sequences, 8.2% seen once. This clonotype came up a few times. This CDR3 has 13 amino acids. Unmatched junction bases numbered 12, after V lost 7 bases and J lost 9 bases. Germline CDR1 reads SGHKS; CDR2 reads YYEKEE (reference sequence). The receptor was derived from an adult who had HIV and had not received antiretroviral therapy, or was an uninfected healthy control (not recorded which). The chain has TRBV5-5 and TRBJ2-7, with TRBD1 matching 8 bases. What was sequenced was peripheral blood. CDR3 amino acids: CASVGQAPFGQYF. CDR3 in DNA: TGTGCCAGCGTGGGACAGGCCCCTTTCGGGCAGTACTTC.